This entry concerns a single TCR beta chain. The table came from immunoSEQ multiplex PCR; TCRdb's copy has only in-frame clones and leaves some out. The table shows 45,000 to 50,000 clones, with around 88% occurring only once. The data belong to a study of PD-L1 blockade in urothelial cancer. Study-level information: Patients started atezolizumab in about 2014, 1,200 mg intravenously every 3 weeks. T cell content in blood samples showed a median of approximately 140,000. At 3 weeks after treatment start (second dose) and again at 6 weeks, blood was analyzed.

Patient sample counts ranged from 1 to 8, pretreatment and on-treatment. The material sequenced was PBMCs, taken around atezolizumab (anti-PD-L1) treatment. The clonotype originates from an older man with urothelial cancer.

The CDR3 loop reads CASSGTGLNQPQHF. For the CDR3, the DNA is TGTGCCAGCAGTGGGACAGGTCTTAATCAGCCCCAGCATTTT. This chain links TRBV2 with TRBJ1-5, with 7 bases matching TRBD1. V was pared by 4 bases and J by 4 bases, with 4 bases of the junction left unmatched. CDR1 is SNHLY, CDR2 FYNNEI, per germline. The CDR3 contains 14 residues.